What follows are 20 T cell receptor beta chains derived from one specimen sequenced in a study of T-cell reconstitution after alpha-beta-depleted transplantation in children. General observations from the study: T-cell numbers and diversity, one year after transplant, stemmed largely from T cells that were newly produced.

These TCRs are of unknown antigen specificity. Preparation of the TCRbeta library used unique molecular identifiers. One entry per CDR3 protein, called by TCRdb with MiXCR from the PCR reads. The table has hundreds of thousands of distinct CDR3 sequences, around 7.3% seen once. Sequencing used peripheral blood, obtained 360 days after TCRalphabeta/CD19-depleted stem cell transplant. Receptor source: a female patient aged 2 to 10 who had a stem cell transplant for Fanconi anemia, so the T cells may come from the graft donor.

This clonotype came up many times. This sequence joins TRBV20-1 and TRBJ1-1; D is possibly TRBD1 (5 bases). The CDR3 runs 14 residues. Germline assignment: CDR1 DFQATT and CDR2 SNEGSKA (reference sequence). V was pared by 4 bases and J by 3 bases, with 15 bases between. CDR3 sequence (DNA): TGCAGTGCTACGGGGCGCGCGCTGGACACTGAAGCTTTCTTT. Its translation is CSATGRALDTEAFF.

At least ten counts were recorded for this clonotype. The CDR3 DNA is TGTGCCAGCAGACAATCCTGGCCAGGGTATGAGTTCTTC. This encodes CASRQSWPGYEFF. The chain carries TRBV12-3 or TRBV12-4 and TRBJ2-1; possibly TRBD1 for D (5 bases). This CDR3 has 13 residues. V gave up 6 bases and J gave up 14 bases, with 20 bases separating them.

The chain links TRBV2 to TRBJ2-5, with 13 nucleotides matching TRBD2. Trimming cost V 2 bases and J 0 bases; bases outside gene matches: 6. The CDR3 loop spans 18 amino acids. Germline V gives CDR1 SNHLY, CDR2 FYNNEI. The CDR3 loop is CASSERLAGGPYQETQYF. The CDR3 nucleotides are TGTGCCAGCAGTGAACGACTAGCGGGGGGCCCGTACCAAGAGACCCAGTACTTC.

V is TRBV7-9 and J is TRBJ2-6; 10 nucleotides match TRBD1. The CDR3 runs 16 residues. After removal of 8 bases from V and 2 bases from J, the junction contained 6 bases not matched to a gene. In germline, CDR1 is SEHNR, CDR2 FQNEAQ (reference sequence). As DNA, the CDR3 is TGTGCCAGCTTCGGGGACAGGGGCACTGGGGCCAACGTCCTGACTTTC. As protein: CASFGDRGTGANVLTF. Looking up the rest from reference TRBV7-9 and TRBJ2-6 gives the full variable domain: DTGVSQNPRHKITKRGQNVTFRCDPISEHNRLYWYRQTLGQGPEFLTYFQNEAQLEKSRLLSDRFSAERPKGSFSTLEIQRTEQGDSAMYLCASFGDRGTGANVLTFGAGSRLTVL.

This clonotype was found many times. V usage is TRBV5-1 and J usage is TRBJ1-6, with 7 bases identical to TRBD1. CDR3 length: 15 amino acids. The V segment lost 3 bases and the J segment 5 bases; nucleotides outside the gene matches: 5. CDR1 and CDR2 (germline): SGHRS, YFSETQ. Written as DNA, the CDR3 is TGCGCCAGCAGCTCGTGGGACAGCGATAATTCACCCCTCCACTTT. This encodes CASSSWDSDNSPLHF.

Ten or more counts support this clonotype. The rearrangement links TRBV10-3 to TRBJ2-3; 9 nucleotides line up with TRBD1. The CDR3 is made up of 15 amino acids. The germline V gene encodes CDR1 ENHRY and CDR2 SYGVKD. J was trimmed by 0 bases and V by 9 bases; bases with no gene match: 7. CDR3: CAIGQGPASTDTQYF. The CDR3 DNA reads TGTGCCATAGGACAGGGGCCCGCAAGCACAGATACGCAGTATTTT.

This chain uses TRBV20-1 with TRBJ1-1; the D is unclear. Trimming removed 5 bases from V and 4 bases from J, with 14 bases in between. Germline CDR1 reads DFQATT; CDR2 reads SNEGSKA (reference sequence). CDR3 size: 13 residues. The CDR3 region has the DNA TGCAGTGCTTGGGGTAGGGTAGGCACTGAAGCTTTCTTT. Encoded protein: CSAWGRVGTEAFF.

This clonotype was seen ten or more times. The CDR3 loop is CASSRSGTEETQYF. In DNA, the CDR3 is TGCGCCAGCAGCCGATCCGGGACAGAAGAGACCCAGTACTTC. The rearrangement uses TRBV5-1 and TRBJ2-5; 7 bases map to TRBD1. The CDR3 is 14 amino acids. Unmatched junction bases numbered 6, after V lost 4 bases and J lost 3 bases. From germline, CDR1 is SGHRS and CDR2 YFSETQ.

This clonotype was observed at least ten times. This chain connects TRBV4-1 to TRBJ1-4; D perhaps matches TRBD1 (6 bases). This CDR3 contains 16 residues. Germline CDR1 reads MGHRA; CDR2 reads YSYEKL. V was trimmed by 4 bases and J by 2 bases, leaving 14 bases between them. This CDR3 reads CASSLSDRRTNEKLFF. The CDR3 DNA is TGCGCCAGCAGCCTCTCGGACAGACGCACTAATGAAAAACTGTTTTTT.

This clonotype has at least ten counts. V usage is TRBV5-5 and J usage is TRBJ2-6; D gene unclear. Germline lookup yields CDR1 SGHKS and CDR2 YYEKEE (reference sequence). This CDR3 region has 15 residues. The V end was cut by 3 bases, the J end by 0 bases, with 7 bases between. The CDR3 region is CASSSGPSGANVLTF. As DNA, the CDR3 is TGTGCCAGCAGCTCCGGCCCCTCTGGGGCCAACGTCCTGACTTTC. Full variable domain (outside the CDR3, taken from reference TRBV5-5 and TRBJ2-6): DAGVTQSPTHLIKTRGQQVTLRCSPISGHKSVSWYQQVLGQGPQFIFQYYEKEERGRGNFPDRFSARQFPNYSSELNVNALLLGDSALYLCASSSGPSGANVLTFGAGSRLTVL.

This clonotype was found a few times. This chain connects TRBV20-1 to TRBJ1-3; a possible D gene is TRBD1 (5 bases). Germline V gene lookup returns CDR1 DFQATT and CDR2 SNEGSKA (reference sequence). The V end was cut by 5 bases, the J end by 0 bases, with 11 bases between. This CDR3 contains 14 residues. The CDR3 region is CSALRGSSGNTIYF. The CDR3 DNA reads TGCAGTGCTCTCCGGGGGAGCTCTGGAAACACCATATATTTT.

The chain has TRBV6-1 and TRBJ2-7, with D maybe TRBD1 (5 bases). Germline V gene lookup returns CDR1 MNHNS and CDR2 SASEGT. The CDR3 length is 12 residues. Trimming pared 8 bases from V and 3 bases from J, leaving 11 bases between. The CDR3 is CASSSTDYEQYV. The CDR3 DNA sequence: TGTGCCAGCTCTTCGACAGACTACGAGCAGTACGTC.

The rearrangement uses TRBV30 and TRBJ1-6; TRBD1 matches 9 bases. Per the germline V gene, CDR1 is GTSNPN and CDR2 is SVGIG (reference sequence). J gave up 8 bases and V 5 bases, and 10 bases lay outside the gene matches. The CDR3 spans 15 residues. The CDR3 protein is CAWVDYRGRDSPLHF. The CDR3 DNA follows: TGTGCCTGGGTAGACTACAGGGGGCGGGATTCACCCCTCCACTTT.

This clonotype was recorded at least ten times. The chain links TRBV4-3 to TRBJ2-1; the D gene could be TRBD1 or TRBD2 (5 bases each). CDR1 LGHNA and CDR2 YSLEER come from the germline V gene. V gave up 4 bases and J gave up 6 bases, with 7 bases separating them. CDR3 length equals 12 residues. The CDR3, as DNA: TGCGCCAGCAGCCGAGGGACCAATGAGCAGTTCTTC. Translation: CASSRGTNEQFF.

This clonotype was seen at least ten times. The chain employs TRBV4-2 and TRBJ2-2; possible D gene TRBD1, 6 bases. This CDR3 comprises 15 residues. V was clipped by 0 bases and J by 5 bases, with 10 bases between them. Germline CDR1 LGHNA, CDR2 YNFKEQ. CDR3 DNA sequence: TGTGCCAGCAGCCAAGATGGCGACAGGACCGGGGAGCTGTTTTTT. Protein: CASSQDGDRTGELFF.

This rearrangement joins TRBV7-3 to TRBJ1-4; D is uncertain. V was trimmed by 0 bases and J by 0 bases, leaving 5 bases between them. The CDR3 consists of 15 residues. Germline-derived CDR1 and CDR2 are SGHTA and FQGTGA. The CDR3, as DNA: TGTGCCAGCAGCTTAACGCCGGCAACTAATGAAAAACTGTTTTTT. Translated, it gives CASSLTPATNEKLFF.

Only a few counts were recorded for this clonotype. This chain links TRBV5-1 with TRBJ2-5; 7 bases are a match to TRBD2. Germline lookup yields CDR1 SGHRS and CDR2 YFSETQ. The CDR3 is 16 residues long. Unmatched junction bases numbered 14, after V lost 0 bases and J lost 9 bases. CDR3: CASSLVAGVLPVAQYF. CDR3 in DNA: TGCGCCAGCAGCTTGGTGGCGGGGGTCTTACCCGTGGCCCAGTACTTC.

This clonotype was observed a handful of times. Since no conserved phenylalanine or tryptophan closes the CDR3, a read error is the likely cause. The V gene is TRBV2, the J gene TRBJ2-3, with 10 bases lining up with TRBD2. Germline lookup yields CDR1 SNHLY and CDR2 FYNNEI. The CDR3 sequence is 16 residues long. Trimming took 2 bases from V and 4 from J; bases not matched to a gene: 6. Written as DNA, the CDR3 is TGTGCCAGCAGTGAACCGGCTAGCGGGGGACCAGATACGCAGTATCTT. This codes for CASSEPASGGPDTQYL.

CDR3: CASSELGVGQFF. The CDR3 coding sequence is TGTGCCAGCAGTGAACTAGGGGTTGGGCAGTTCTTC. The chain links TRBV6-1 to TRBJ2-1; possibly TRBD1 for D (5 bases). The CDR3 length is 12 residues. CDR1 is MNHNS and CDR2 is SASEGT in the germline V gene. V was clipped by 2 bases and J by 12 bases, with 11 bases between them.

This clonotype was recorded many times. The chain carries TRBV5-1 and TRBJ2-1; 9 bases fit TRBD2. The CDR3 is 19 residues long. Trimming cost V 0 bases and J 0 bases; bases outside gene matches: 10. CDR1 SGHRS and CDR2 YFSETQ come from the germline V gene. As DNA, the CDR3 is TGCGCCAGCAGCTTGGTCGGGCTAGCGGGGCGAGGCTCCTACAATGAGCAGTTCTTC. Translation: CASSLVGLAGRGSYNEQFF.